This entry lists 13 T cell receptor beta chains sequenced from one sample in a study of T cells in Graves' hyperthyroidism and ophthalmopathy. What was amplified from RNA transcripts were TCR beta CDR3 regions. The primer set for the first-round RT-PCR of the TCR CDR3 was HTBI. TCRdb re-analysed the multiplex PCR reads in MiXCR, keeping a single row per CDR3 protein. Among 300,000 to 450,000 distinct CDR3 sequences, around 25% were seen once, and the ten largest hold less than 85%. The sample comprised blood. Receptors originate from a man aged 50-60 years with Graves' hyperthyroidism.

The chain has TRBV10-3 and TRBJ2-7; TRBD1 or TRBD2 may be the D gene (5 bases each). From germline, CDR1 is ENHRY and CDR2 SYGVKD. The CDR3 is 14 residues long. V lost 10 bases, J lost 4 bases, and 20 bases lay in between. The DNA of the CDR3 is TGTGCCACCTGGGTAGGGACGGGGAATTACGAGCAGTACTTC. The encoded protein is CATWVGTGNYEQYF.

The genes are TRBV18 and TRBJ1-2, with 10 bases that match TRBD1. The CDR3 has 13 amino acids. Germline CDR1 KGHSH, CDR2 LQKENI. Trimming took 8 bases from V and 5 from J; bases not matched to a gene: 5. The CDR3 loop reads CASVRDRGYGYTF. The CDR3 DNA follows: TGTGCCAGCGTCCGGGACAGGGGTTATGGCTACACCTTC.

The rearrangement joins TRBV25-1 to TRBJ1-5, with D tentatively TRBD1 (5 bases). Trimming left V 4 bases short and J 4 bases short, with 14 bases between. CDR1 MGHDK and CDR2 SYGVNS come from the germline V gene. This CDR3 spans 15 amino acids. For the CDR3, the DNA is TGTGCCAGCAGTGGTCGTCGAGACAGTAATCAGCCCCAGCATTTT. This translates into CASSGRRDSNQPQHF.

This clonotype occurred a few times. The gene calls are TRBV9 and TRBJ2-3; 8 positions agree with TRBD1. Germline CDR1 SGDLS, CDR2 YYNGEE. The J segment lost 4 bases and the V segment lost 3 bases, leaving 13 bases of the junction unmatched. This CDR3 is 17 amino acids long. The CDR3 DNA reads TGTGCCAGCAGCGGCGGCGGAGGACAGGGTGGGTCAGATACGCAGTATTTT. Encoded protein: CASSGGGGQGGSDTQYF.

J is TRBJ2-2 and V is TRBV7-3; tentatively, D is TRBD1 or TRBD2 (5 bases each). The V gene lost 5 bases and the J gene lost 7 bases, with 8 bases spanning the gap. The germline V gene has CDR1 SGHTA and CDR2 FQGTGA. The CDR3 runs 12 residues. The CDR3 bases are TGTGCCAGCAGCCCGGGGCTCGGGGAGCTGTTTTTT. It codes for CASSPGLGELFF.

This clonotype was detected a few times. CDR3 DNA sequence: TGTGCAAGCTGGGAGGGGAGTTACTCTGGGGCCAACGTCCTGACTTTC. Encoded protein: CASWEGSYSGANVLTF. V gene TRBV2 combines with J gene TRBJ2-6; 7 positions match TRBD2. CDR3 length: 16 amino acids. Germline loops: CDR1 SNHLY, CDR2 FYNNEI.

About this clonotype: Sequence at one end of the junction differs from germline and may be a read error. V gene TRBV11-2 combines with J gene TRBJ2-7; possible D gene TRBD2, 6 bases. This CDR3 is 17 amino acids long. The germline V gene encodes CDR1 SGHAT and CDR2 FQNNGV. CDR3 DNA sequence: TGTGCCAGCAGCCCACTATCGAGGCGGGGTACCTCCTACGAGCTGTACTTC. The encoded protein is CASSPLSRRGTSYELYF. The full variable domain, rest sourced from reference TRBV11-2 and TRBJ2-7, is EAGVAQSPRYKIIEKRQSVAFWCNPISGHATLYWYQQILGQGPKLLIQFQNNGVVDDSQLPKDRFSAERLKGVDSTLKIQPAKLEDSAVYLCASSPLSRRGTSYELYFGPGTRLTVT.

This clonotype was detected a few times. This sequence joins TRBV5-5 and TRBJ2-1, with D maybe TRBD2 (5 bases). This CDR3 region has 17 residues. Germline CDR1 SGHKS, CDR2 YYEKEE (reference sequence). Trimming shortened V by 6 bases and J by 0 bases, and 19 bases separated the two germline ends. In DNA form, the CDR3 reads TGTGCCAGCATCCGGTCTGGAGACGGGGACTCCTACAATGAGCAGTTCTTC. Translation: CASIRSGDGDSYNEQFF.

With regard to this clonotype: The germline gene is not matched at one end of the junction; a read error may be the cause. The chain links TRBV2 to TRBJ2-2; D perhaps matches TRBD2 (6 bases). Germline V gene data show CDR1 as SNHLY and CDR2 as FYNNEI. The CDR3 loop spans 15 amino acids. CDR3 region: CASSEFGGTTGGLFF. In DNA, the CDR3 is TGTGCCAGCAGTGAATTTGGGGGTACCACCGGGGGGCTGTTTTTT.

This clonotype was found many times. The chain uses TRBV12-3 or TRBV12-4 and TRBJ2-3, with D possibly being TRBD2 (6 bases). The length of the CDR3 is 13 residues. Deletions cut 3 bases from V and 6 bases from J, with 10 bases between. DNA for the CDR3: TGTGCCAGCAGTTTTTCGGGGGTGGATACGCAGTATTTT. This encodes CASSFSGVDTQYF.

This clonotype was observed a few times. The chain has TRBV24-1 and TRBJ1-2; D gene unclear. Germline assignment: CDR1 KGHDR and CDR2 SFDVKD. The CDR3 spans 14 residues. The germline V and J ends were trimmed by 0 bases and 6 bases, with 10 bases remaining between them. The CDR3 protein is CATSDLAGNHGYTF. The CDR3 nucleotides are TGTGCCACCAGTGATTTGGCGGGGAACCATGGCTACACCTTC.

This chain joins TRBV3-1 and TRBJ2-5, with 8 bases identical to TRBD2. V was pared by 6 bases and J by 2 bases, with 5 bases of the junction left unmatched. The germline V gene has CDR1 LGHDT and CDR2 YNNKEL (reference sequence). The CDR3 covers 14 residues. CDR3 coding DNA: TGTGCCAGCAGATACGGGGGGGCTCAAGAGACCCAGTACTTC. This encodes CASRYGGAQETQYF.

In this sample, this clonotype turned up a few times. The J gene is TRBJ2-5, the V gene TRBV5-5; 7 bases agree with TRBD2. This CDR3 region has 14 residues. V dropped 2 bases and J dropped 3; count of bases not matched to a gene: 4. CDR1 is SGHKS and CDR2 is YYEKEE in the germline V gene (reference sequence). CDR3 coding DNA: TGTGCCAGCAGCTTCTCTGGACTAGAAGAGACCCAGTACTTC. This codes for CASSFSGLEETQYF.